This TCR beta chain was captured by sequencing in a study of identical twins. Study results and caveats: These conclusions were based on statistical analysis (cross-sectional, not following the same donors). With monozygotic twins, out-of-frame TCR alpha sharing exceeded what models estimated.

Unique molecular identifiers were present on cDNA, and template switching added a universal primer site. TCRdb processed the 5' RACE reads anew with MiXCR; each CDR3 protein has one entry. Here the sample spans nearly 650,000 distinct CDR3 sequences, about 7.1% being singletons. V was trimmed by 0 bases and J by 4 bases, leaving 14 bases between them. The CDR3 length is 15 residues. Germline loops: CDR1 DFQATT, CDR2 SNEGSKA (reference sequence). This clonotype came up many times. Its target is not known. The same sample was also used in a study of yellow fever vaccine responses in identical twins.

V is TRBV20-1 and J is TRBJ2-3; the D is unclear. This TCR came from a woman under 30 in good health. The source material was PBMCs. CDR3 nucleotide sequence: TGCAGTGCTAGAGATTCCCTAGTAGGGTCAGATACGCAGTATTTT. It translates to CSARDSLVGSDTQYF.